This T cell receptor beta chain was profiled in a study of blood T cell repertoires in COVID-19. Across the whole study: Nucleic acid was either cDNA or gDNA, and it came from T cells, B-cell-depleted T cells, or PBMCs.

Profiling relied on immunoSEQ multiplex PCR, and the TCRdb table lists in-frame clones only, not all of them. The top ten hold around 24% of the sample, which has more than 85,000 clones, around 75% seen once. The CDR3 extends over 17 amino acids. CDR1 and CDR2 (germline): SEHNR, FQNEAQ (reference sequence). The V gene end was trimmed by 0 bases and the J gene end by 7 bases; junction bases not matched to a gene: 9. Sequenced material: peripheral blood. The TCR was taken from a man aged 65 to 79 with acute or convalescent COVID-19. This chain joins TRBV7-9 and TRBJ2-1; 10 bases align to TRBD2. CDR3 DNA sequence: TGTGCCAGCAGCTTAGCCGTGTCTAGCGGGAGTAAAAATGAGCAGTTCTTC. This translates into CASSLAVSSGSKNEQFF. The full variable domain, completed using reference TRBV7-9 and TRBJ2-1, is DTGVSQNPRHKITKRGQNVTFRCDPISEHNRLYWYRQTLGQGPEFLTYFQNEAQLEKSRLLSDRFSAERPKGSFSTLEIQRTEQGDSAMYLCASSLAVSSGSKNEQFFGPGTRLTVL.